This T cell receptor beta chain originates from a study of OX40 agonist ivuxolimab in advanced cancers. Across the whole study: Earlier treatment with anti-PD-1, anti-PD-L1 or anti-CTLA-4 was permitted, and around 43% had received some. Overall study findings and caveats: Which antigen the expanded peripheral T cells recognized is unknown. Mean expanded clone counts were higher in CD8+ than CD4+ T cells.

Autoimmune disease history or systemic immunosuppression disqualified patients. Method: immunoSEQ multiplex PCR; TCRdb's copy keeps in-frame clones and lacks some. Of approximately 74,000 clones in the sample, almost 85% were seen once. A note on this clone: As yet, its antigen is unknown.

Sequences were derived from CD4+ or CD8+ T cells sorted from blood, sampled in a trial of the OX40 agonist ivuxolimab. This sequence was found in an adult with an advanced solid tumor such as melanoma, head and neck, liver or kidney cancer.

The DNA of the CDR3 is TGTGCCAGCAGCTTAGTCAGGACAGCCTACGAGCAGTACTTC. Its protein product is CASSLVRTAYEQYF. The V call is TRBV7-2, the J call TRBJ2-7, with D maybe TRBD1 (6 bases). This CDR3 has 14 residues. The V and J ends lost 1 base and 2 bases respectively, with 9 bases between them. Looked up from germline, CDR1 is SGHTA and CDR2 is FQGNSA.